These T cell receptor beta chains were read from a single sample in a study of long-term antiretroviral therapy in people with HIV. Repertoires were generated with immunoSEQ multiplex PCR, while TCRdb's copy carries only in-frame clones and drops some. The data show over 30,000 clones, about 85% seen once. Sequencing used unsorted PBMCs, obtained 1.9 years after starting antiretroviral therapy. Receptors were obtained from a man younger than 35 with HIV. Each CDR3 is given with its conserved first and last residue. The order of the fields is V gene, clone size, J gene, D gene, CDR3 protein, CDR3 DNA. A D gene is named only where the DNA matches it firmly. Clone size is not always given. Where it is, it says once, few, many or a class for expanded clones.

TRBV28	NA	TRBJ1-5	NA	CASSLPNGQSQPQHF	TGTGCCAGCAGTTTACCCAACGGACAATCGCAGCCCCAGCATTTT
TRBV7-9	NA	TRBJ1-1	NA	CASNRRGEEEAFF	TGTGCCAGCAATCGAAGGGGGGAAGAAGAAGCTTTCTTT
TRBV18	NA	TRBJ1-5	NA	CASSIDGARNQPQHF	TGTGCCAGCTCAATCGACGGAGCGCGCAATCAGCCCCAGCATTTT
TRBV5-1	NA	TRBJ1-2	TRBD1	CASRTGGLYYGYTF	TGCGCCAGCCGGACAGGGGGCTTATACTATGGCTACACCTTC
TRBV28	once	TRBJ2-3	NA	CASNVLGDGEPDTQYF	TGTGCCAGCAACGTTTTAGGGGATGGTGAGCCAGATACGCAGTATTTT
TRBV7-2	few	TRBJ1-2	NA	CASSPPNREDYGYTF	TGTGCCAGCAGCCCGCCGAATCGGGAGGATTATGGCTACACCTTC
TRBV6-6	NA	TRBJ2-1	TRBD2	CASSYRHNSGAIEQFF	TGTGCCAGCAGTTATCGACATAATAGCGGGGCGATAGAGCAGTTCTTC
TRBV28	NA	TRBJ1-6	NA	CASSPQWDSPLHF	TGTGCCAGCAGTCCCCAATGGGATTCACCCCTCCACTTT
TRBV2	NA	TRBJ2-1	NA	CASSAYLANEQFF	TGTGCCAGCAGTGCCTACCTAGCCAATGAGCAGTTCTTC
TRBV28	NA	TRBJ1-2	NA	CASSFFAGAFYGYTF	TGTGCCAGCAGTTTTTTCGCAGGCGCCTTCTATGGCTACACCTTC
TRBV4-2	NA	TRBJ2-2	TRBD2	CASSQDSGGAGELFF	TGTGCCAGCAGCCAAGATAGCGGGGGGGCCGGGGAGCTGTTTTTT
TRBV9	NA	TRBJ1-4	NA	CASSVEGGEKLFF	TGTGCCAGCAGCGTAGAGGGAGGTGAAAAACTGTTTTTT
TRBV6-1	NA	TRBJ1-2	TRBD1	CASSDQGGDGYTF	TGTGCCAGCAGTGACCAGGGGGGCGATGGCTACACCTTC
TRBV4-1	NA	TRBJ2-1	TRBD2	CASSQGYSSSGDYNEQFF	TGCGCCAGCAGCCAAGGGTATAGCTCTAGCGGGGACTACAATGAGCAGTTCTTC
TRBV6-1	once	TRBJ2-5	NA	CASSQDDQETQYF	TGTGCCAGCAGCCAGGACGATCAAGAGACCCAGTACTTC
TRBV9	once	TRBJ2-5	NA	CASSAQGGKETQYF	TGTGCCAGCAGCGCACAGGGAGGGAAAGAGACCCAGTACTTC
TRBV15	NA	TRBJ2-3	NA	CATSRDRGGRTDTQYF	TGTGCCACCAGCAGAGATAGGGGGGGGAGGACAGATACGCAGTATTTT
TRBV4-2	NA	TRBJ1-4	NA	CASSQDLSQRGKLFF	TGTGCCAGCAGCCAAGATCTCAGTCAACGGGGGAAACTGTTTTTT
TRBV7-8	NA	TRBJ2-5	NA	CASSLAQGRETQYF	TGTGCCAGCAGCTTAGCACAGGGAAGGGAGACCCAGTACTTC
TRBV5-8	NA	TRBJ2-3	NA	CASSPNIASTDTQYF	TGTGCCAGCAGCCCCAACATCGCCTCCACAGATACGCAGTATTTT
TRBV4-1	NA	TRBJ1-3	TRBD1	CASSQGQASSGNTIYF	TGCGCCAGCAGCCAGGGACAGGCGAGCTCTGGAAACACCATATATTTT
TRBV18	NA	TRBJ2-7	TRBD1	CASSADRIRTYEQYF	TGTGCCAGCTCGGCGGACAGGATTAGAACCTACGAGCAGTACTTC